Listed below are T cell receptor beta chains from one sample, sequenced in a study of T cells in Graves' hyperthyroidism and ophthalmopathy. TCRdb recomputed calls from the multiplex PCR reads with MiXCR, one row per CDR3 protein. The table has hundreds of thousands of distinct CDR3 sequences, around 13% seen once. Sequencing used blood. The receptors shown here come from a woman in her forties or fifties with Graves' ophthalmopathy. The CDR3 runs from the conserved cysteine through the conserved F or W. D genes are given only for firm matches. The size of a clone is reported for some rows only, either as once, few or many, or as a class for expanded clones.

many | TRBJ1-1 | - | TRBV27 | TGTGCCAGCAGTCCATCCCGGGGGAGAGGGTACACTGAAGCTTTCTTT | CASSPSRGRGYTEAFF
many | TRBJ1-1 | - | TRBV2 | TGTGCCAGCAGTGAAGCCGGGGACGGCCGACCCGGGAACACTGAAGCTTTCTTT | CASSEAGDGRPGNTEAFF
many | TRBJ2-5 | - | TRBV4-2 | TGTGCCAGCAGCCAAGGTCGGGGACAAGAGACCCAGTACTTC | CASSQGRGQETQYF
- | TRBJ2-7 | TRBD1 | TRBV6-2/TRBV6-3 | TGTGCCAGCAGTTACTTCCAGGGGGCCTACGAGCAGTACTTC | CASSYFQGAYEQYF
- | TRBJ2-5 | - | TRBV7-2 | TGTGCCAGCAGCCAATCCTCCAGGGGACTCCAAGAGACCCAGTACTTC | CASSQSSRGLQETQYF
many | TRBJ2-7 | TRBD1 | TRBV14 | TGTGCCAGCAGCCAAAAAGGGGGCCGTACCGAGCAGTACTTC | CASSQKGGRTEQYF
- | TRBJ2-7 | TRBD2 | TRBV27 | TGTGCCAGCAGCAAAACTAGCGGGAGGTCGGGCTCCTACGAGCAGTACTTC | CASSKTSGRSGSYEQYF
many | TRBJ2-5 | TRBD2 | TRBV7-2 | TGTGCCAGCAGCTACAGATCCGGGACTAGCGGGAGTAGGGATGAGACCCAGTACTTC | CASSYRSGTSGSRDETQYF
- | TRBJ1-3 | - | TRBV6-5 | TGTGCCAGCAGTTACTCCTTTTCAGGGACGGGAAACACCATATATTTT | CASSYSFSGTGNTIYF
few | TRBJ2-7 | - | TRBV5-6 | TGTGCCAGCAGCTCAGGACACGGAGGGGTGTCCTACGAGCAGTACTTC | CASSSGHGGVSYEQYF